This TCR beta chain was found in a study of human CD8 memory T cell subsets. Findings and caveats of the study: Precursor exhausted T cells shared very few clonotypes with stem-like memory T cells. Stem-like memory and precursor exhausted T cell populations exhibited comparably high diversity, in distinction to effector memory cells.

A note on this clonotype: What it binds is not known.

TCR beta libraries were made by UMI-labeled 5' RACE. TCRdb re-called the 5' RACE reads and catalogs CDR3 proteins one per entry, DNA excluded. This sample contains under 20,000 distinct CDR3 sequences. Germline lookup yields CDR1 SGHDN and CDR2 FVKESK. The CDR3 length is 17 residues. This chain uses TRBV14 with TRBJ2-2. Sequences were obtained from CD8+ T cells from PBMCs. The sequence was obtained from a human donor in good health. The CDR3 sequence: CASSQVPFLRNTGELFF.